Each of the 15 T cell receptor beta chains below was sequenced from the same sample in a study of cytomegalovirus exposure and HLA in healthy donors. Researchers ran the PCR with 60 Vbeta and 13 Jbeta primers. Sequenced by immunoSEQ multiplex PCR; TCRdb stores in-frame clones only, minus some. The profile covers about 300,000 clones, with 80% to 90% appearing a single time and less than 4% taken by the ten largest. Input material: PBMCs. These receptors were collected from a man between 35 and 55 years old in good health and CMV-seropositive.

The chain carries TRBV15 and TRBJ1-4, with D perhaps matching TRBD1 (5 bases). The CDR3 covers 15 residues. The germline gives CDR1 LNHNV, CDR2 YYDKDF (reference sequence). Trimming left V 5 bases short and J 3 bases short, with 13 bases between. DNA of the CDR3: TGTGCCACCAGCGCAATCCGGGGGTCTAATGAAAAACTGTTTTTT. Translated, it gives CATSAIRGSNEKLFF.

The V call is TRBV25-1, the J call TRBJ2-7; D possibly corresponds to TRBD1 (6 bases). In germline, CDR1 is MGHDK, CDR2 SYGVNS. V lost 3 bases and J lost 0, with 12 bases in between. The CDR3 is made up of 15 amino acids. The CDR3 here is CASSDPGHHSYEQYF. In DNA, the CDR3 is TGTGCCAGCAGTGATCCGGGACACCACTCCTACGAGCAGTACTTC.

The CDR3 protein is CASSQGNEKLFF. For the CDR3, the DNA is TGTGCCAGCAGCCAGGGGAATGAAAAACTGTTTTTT. The V and J genes are TRBV28 and TRBJ1-4; TRBD1 might be the D (6 bases). The germline V gene has CDR1 MDHEN and CDR2 SYDVKM. Trimming took off 6 bases at V and 5 bases at J, with 7 bases between the two ends. The CDR3 is 12 amino acids.

This chain joins TRBV6-5 and TRBJ1-2; 9 nucleotides match TRBD1. Germline V gives CDR1 MNHEY, CDR2 SVGAGI. The CDR3 totals 15 residues. Unmatched junction bases numbered 9, after V lost 6 bases and J lost 4 bases. The CDR3 loop is CASSPGQGYGYGYTF. In DNA form, the CDR3 reads TGTGCCAGCAGCCCCGGACAGGGGTACGGCTATGGCTACACCTTC.

J is TRBJ2-1 and V is TRBV29-1, with 8 bases matching TRBD1. Germline-derived CDR1 and CDR2 are SQVTM and ANQGSEA. J was trimmed by 1 base and V by 6 bases; bases with no gene match: 8. This CDR3 has 15 amino acids. The CDR3 loop is CSVDDRGHSYNEQFF. Here the CDR3 DNA reads TGCAGCGTGGACGACAGGGGCCATTCCTACAATGAGCAGTTCTTC.

The genes are TRBV6-1 and TRBJ2-7; TRBD1 matches at 8 bases. The CDR3 has 15 residues. From germline, CDR1 is MNHNS and CDR2 SASEGT. V dropped 5 bases and J dropped 4; count of bases not matched to a gene: 10. CDR3 DNA: TGTGCCAGCAGTACCGTTTCAGGGGGCGGTTACGAGCAGTACTTC. This translates into CASSTVSGGGYEQYF.

This rearrangement joins TRBV7-3 to TRBJ2-2; 9 positions agree with TRBD2. The CDR3 is 15 amino acids. Trimming removed 1 base from V and 4 bases from J; junction bases left unmatched: 1. Looked up from germline, CDR1 is SGHTA and CDR2 is FQGTGA. CDR3 DNA sequence: TGTGCCAGCAGCTTAAGAGCGGGAGGCACCGGGGAGCTGTTTTTT. Amino acid sequence: CASSLRAGGTGELFF.

V is TRBV7-9 and J is TRBJ2-5, with D possibly matching TRBD2 (5 bases). V gave up 5 bases and J gave up 4 bases, with 14 bases separating them. The CDR3 is made up of 14 amino acids. The germline V gene has CDR1 SEHNR and CDR2 FQNEAQ (reference sequence). The CDR3 sequence is CASSPTRTRETQYF. The CDR3 DNA reads TGTGCCAGCAGCCCCACTAGGACGCGAGAGACCCAGTACTTC.

V gene TRBV6-1 combines with J gene TRBJ2-7; TRBD2 matches at 7 bases. Germline CDR1 and CDR2: MNHNS and SASEGT. The ends lost 2 bases at V and 6 bases at J; junction bases unmatched: 7. CDR3 length: 14 residues. CDR3 amino acids: CASSELAEYGEQYF. The CDR3 region has the DNA TGTGCCAGCAGTGAACTAGCGGAGTACGGCGAGCAGTACTTC.

In this sample, this clone turned up once. This chain joins TRBV28 and TRBJ2-2; possible D gene TRBD2, 6 bases. CDR3 length: 15 amino acids. Per the germline V gene, CDR1 is MDHEN and CDR2 is SYDVKM. V shed 2 bases and J shed 2 bases, with 9 bases lying between them. The CDR3 is CASSLPGTNTGELFF. CDR3 coding DNA: TGTGCCAGCAGTTTACCCGGGACTAACACCGGGGAGCTGTTTTTT.

Of note for this clone: One end of the junction does not line up with germline, which may come from a read error. This rearrangement joins TRBV28 to TRBJ2-5, with 7 bases matching TRBD2. CDR3 length: 15 residues. In germline, CDR1 is MDHEN, CDR2 SYDVKM. In nucleotides, the CDR3 is TGTGCCAGCAGTCGCCGCCAGCGGGATAAAGAGGCCCAGTACTTC. Translating gives CASSRRQRDKEAQYF. Full variable domain (missing parts from reference TRBV28 and TRBJ2-5): DVKVTQSSRYLVKRTGEKVFLECVQDMDHENMFWYRQDPGLGLRLIYFSYDVKMKEKGDIPEGYSVSREKKERFSLILESASTNQTSMYLCASSRRQRDKEAQYFGPGTRLLVL.

In DNA, the CDR3 is TGTGCCAGCAGTACCGGGACTAGAGCAGAGACCCAGTACTTC. As protein: CASSTGTRAETQYF. This rearrangement joins TRBV6-5 to TRBJ2-5, with TRBD2 matching 8 bases. The CDR3 runs to 14 residues. CDR1 MNHEY and CDR2 SVGAGI come from the germline V gene. V shed 5 bases and J 4 bases; nucleotides not matched to a gene: 6.

The chain has TRBV30 and TRBJ1-1, with unresolved D. This CDR3 contains 13 residues. Germline V gives CDR1 GTSNPN, CDR2 SVGIG (reference sequence). Trimming took off 2 bases at V and 1 base at J, with 8 bases between the two ends. The CDR3: CAWSFPGNTEAFF. Here the CDR3 DNA reads TGTGCCTGGAGTTTCCCGGGGAACACTGAAGCTTTCTTT.

The chain has TRBV7-8 and TRBJ1-1; tentatively, D is TRBD1 (5 bases). V shed 5 bases and J shed 2 bases, with 9 bases lying between them. Germline loops: CDR1 SGHVS, CDR2 FQNEAQ. The CDR3 is made up of 13 amino acids. The CDR3 spells CASSGGGNTEAFF. Written as DNA, the CDR3 is TGTGCCAGCAGCGGGGGGGGAAACACTGAAGCTTTCTTT.

The V gene is TRBV19, the J gene TRBJ2-7; 13 bases match TRBD2. This CDR3 is 15 amino acids long. Germline CDR1 LNHDA, CDR2 SQIVND (reference sequence). Unmatched junction bases numbered 6, after V lost 6 bases and J lost 4 bases. In DNA form, the CDR3 reads TGTGCCAGTAGCTTGGGACTAGCGGGATGGTACGAGCAGTACTTC. It translates to CASSLGLAGWYEQYF.